This T cell receptor beta chain was identified in a study of T cells in localized non-small cell lung cancer. Libraries were prepared by immunoSEQ multiplex PCR; TCRdb keeps only in-frame clonotypes and omits some of them. The sample yields roughly 89,000 clones, roughly 93% seen once. This clone has a single count. The antigen remains undetermined. CDR1 is MGHDK and CDR2 is SYGVNS in the germline V gene. The length of the CDR3 is 17 residues. Trimming removed 1 base from V and 4 bases from J; junction bases left unmatched: 8. The study, taken as a whole, reports: In uninvolved adjacent lung, T cell clonality reached its highest value, exceeding tumor.

This sequence joins TRBV25-1 and TRBJ1-2, with TRBD1 identical over 11 bases. The origin of this receptor is a woman aged 35 to 69 with stage II squamous cell lung carcinoma. Specimen: PBMCs, collected before any cancer treatment. The CDR3, as DNA: TGTGCCAGCAGTGAATGGAGGACAGGGACAGGGGGCTATGGCTACACCTTC. Translating gives CASSEWRTGTGGYGYTF.